One and the same sample provided the 9 T cell receptor beta chains below, sequenced in a study of regulatory T cells in long-lasting Graves disease. Construction of the TCR beta libraries employed iRepertoire HTBI primers in conjunction with Arm-PCR of CDR3 regions. MiXCR, applied by TCRdb to the multiplex PCR reads, yields one record per CDR3 protein. In the table there are about 560,000 distinct CDR3 sequences, approximately 16% of which are singletons. Documented time point: newly diagnosed GD, antithyroid drugs for less than 3 months. RNA from PBMCs was the source of the TCR library. The sample was also reused in another study, on T cells in Graves' hyperthyroidism and ophthalmopathy.

This sample comprised peripheral blood mononuclear cells (PBMCs), obtained at new diagnosis, from a patient treated with antithyroid drugs. These receptors came from a man aged 18 to 35 with Graves disease.

This clonotype was found many times. The rearrangement joins TRBV20-1 to TRBJ2-3, with 7 bases identical to TRBD1. Looked up from germline, CDR1 is DFQATT and CDR2 is SNEGSKA (reference sequence). The CDR3 runs 14 residues. Germline trimming cut 4 bases from V and 1 base from J; bases unmatched to any gene: 5. This CDR3 is CSAINRGGTDTQYF. As DNA, the CDR3 is TGCAGTGCTATTAACAGGGGTGGCACAGATACGCAGTATTTT.

Many counts were recorded for this clonotype. Mismatch with germline at one junction end may stem from a read error. V usage is TRBV12-3 or TRBV12-4 and J usage is TRBJ2-7; TRBD2 agrees at 8 bases. The length of the CDR3 is 12 residues. The CDR3 DNA reads TGTGCCAGCAGTTCTAGCGGGCCCTACCAAAACTTC. It yields the protein CASSSSGPYQNF.

This clonotype was counted a few times. The gene calls are TRBV19 and TRBJ2-5, with 10 bases fitting TRBD2. V was pared by 6 bases and J by 5 bases, with 9 bases of the junction left unmatched. There are 15 residues in the CDR3. Germline CDR1 reads LNHDA; CDR2 reads SQIVND (reference sequence). The CDR3 spells CASRRSSGSLETQYF. In DNA, the CDR3 is TGTGCCAGTAGGAGATCTAGCGGGAGTCTTGAGACCCAGTACTTC.

The chain joins TRBV7-2 to TRBJ2-5; maybe TRBD2 (6 bases). V lost 5 bases to trimming and J lost 5 bases, with 18 bases between them. Germline CDR1 is SGHTA and CDR2 is FQGNSA. The CDR3 extends over 15 amino acids. CDR3 residues: CASSQQASGEETQYF. The CDR3 DNA sequence: TGTGCCAGCAGCCAACAGGCGTCGGGAGAGGAGACCCAGTACTTC.

The table lists this clonotype with many counts. The CDR3 spells CASSPGRRSWETQYF. Here the CDR3 DNA reads TGTGCCAGCAGCCCGGGGAGACGGTCGTGGGAGACCCAGTACTTC. The V call is TRBV7-2, the J call TRBJ2-5, with D possibly TRBD2 on 5 matching bases. This CDR3 is built from 15 residues. V was pared by 5 bases and J by 5 bases, with 18 bases between. Germline CDR1 is SGHTA and CDR2 is FQGNSA.

This clonotype was observed many times. The J gene is TRBJ2-7, the V gene TRBV6-1, with 7 bases that match TRBD2. In germline, CDR1 is MNHNS, CDR2 SASEGT. CDR3 size: 15 residues. Trimming at V came to 2 bases and at J to 3 bases, leaving 7 bases not matched to a gene. This CDR3 reads CASSEFVTGGYEQYF. DNA of the CDR3: TGTGCCAGCAGTGAATTCGTTACGGGGGGCTACGAGCAGTACTTC.

This clonotype occurred a few times. The junction differs from germline at one of its ends, possibly a read error. The rearrangement uses TRBV19 and TRBJ2-6, with a possible D match to TRBD1 (5 bases). The CDR3 has 15 amino acids. Germline loops: CDR1 LNHDA, CDR2 SQIVND (reference sequence). CDR3 protein: CASRIGDSGANVLTF. The CDR3 nucleotides are TGTGCCAGTAGGATAGGGGACTCTGGGGCCAACGTCCTGACTTTC.

This clonotype was counted many times. The rearrangement links TRBV5-1 to TRBJ1-1; 12 bases agree with TRBD1. CDR3 size: 16 residues. The J segment lost 0 bases and the V segment lost 5 bases, leaving 5 bases of the junction unmatched. The germline V gene has CDR1 SGHRS and CDR2 YFSETQ. The CDR3 loop reads CASRQGQGAMNTEAFF. CDR3 sequence (DNA): TGCGCCAGCAGGCAGGGACAGGGGGCGATGAACACTGAAGCTTTCTTT.

This clonotype was counted many times. The chain uses TRBV27 and TRBJ2-5; a possible D gene is TRBD2 (5 bases). Germline CDR1 and CDR2: MNHEY and SMNVEV (reference sequence). This CDR3 has 15 residues. Trimming left V 3 bases short and J 1 base short, with 12 bases between. CDR3 nucleotides: TGTGCCAGCAGTTTCCGGGGAACAGTCCAAGAGACCCAGTACTTC. It translates to CASSFRGTVQETQYF.